This record concerns one TCR beta chain sequence. Its antigen is still unknown. Other DNA sequences from this sample encode an identical CDR3 as well. Only in-frame clones appear in the TCRdb table, and some are missing; sequencing was by immunoSEQ multiplex PCR. The data contain 70,000 or so clones, 88% of them singletons. This specimen belongs to a study of T cell responses to AZD1222 COVID-19 vaccine. Study details: Second-dose timings of about 4 or about 12 weeks were pooled.

The V and J ends lost 1 base and 2 bases, in that order; junction bases with no gene match: 2. Germline V gene data show CDR1 as SGHAT and CDR2 as FQNNGV. The CDR3 length is 14 residues. General study points: Donors, mostly white British, included more females; clonal diversity was possibly underestimated. All repertoire sampling was performed exclusively after the peak T cell response. With two AZD1222 doses given, Spike-specific TCR breadth and depth both rose.

The sequences come from peripheral blood, collected on day 0 of AZD1222 vaccination. The genes are TRBV11-2 and TRBJ2-7; 7 bases are shared with TRBD2. The source of this sequence is an adult in good health. CDR3 sequence reads: CASSLGLAAYEQYF. CDR3 bases: TGTGCCAGCAGCTTAGGGCTAGCGGCCTACGAGCAGTACTTC.